This paragraph reports one T cell receptor beta chain. The specificity of this receptor is unknown. Base qualities are not provided; no much larger clone lies one nucleotide away. V is cut back by 3 bases and J by 5 bases, with 5 bases in the junction unmatched. The CDR3 contains 16 residues, cysteine and phenylalanine counted. CDR3 DNA is the only sequence kept; it has 48 bases, read in frame from the first base. CDR1 and CDR2, per the germline V gene, are SGHRS and YFSETQ. Genomic DNA was used for TRB sequencing, which was performed with the immunoSEQ assay at survey resolution or with the hsTCRB kit. Per the source publication's procedure: Initial read processing used immunoSEQ software, and repertoire analyses used the LymphoSeq R package. For each TRB dataset, clonality was calculated as 1 minus normalized Shannon entropy, and the Gini coefficient was computed as well. To infer phenotypes in unsorted samples, TRB sequences from sorted subsets of the recipient or donor were mapped onto the unsorted samples of the same recipient. The immuneACCESS repertoire file appears here via TCRdb, limited to in-frame rearrangements. These files lack a portion of the clones; in checked studies, under half of the deficit traces to unresolved V genes, and the cause of the others is not known. The V and J calls and clone size are taken from that table; D and trimming were inferred from the DNA. The sample contains 20,000 to 25,000 clones, over 95% of them found a single time. The biggest ten clones account for about 0.12% of the sample.

The data were obtained in a study of T cells after posttransplantation cyclophosphamide (dated by TCRdb to 2016 to 2017). For the wider study: T cell repertoire reconstitution was tracked by TRB sequencing after myeloablative bone marrow transplantation in which posttransplantation cyclophosphamide was used as GVHD prophylaxis. Antigen receptor sequencing was done on samples from 35 to 40 PTCy-treated patients and from approximately 15 related bone marrow donors of those patients. Blood from all 35 or so PTCy patients who had 1-year posttransplant specimens underwent TRB sequencing. In 3 patients, up to about 3 additional blood samples taken between 2 and 5.2 years after transplant also underwent TRB sequencing, as did pretransplant blood from a handful of patients. TRA and TRB clonality were tightly correlated in several samples, so subsequent TCR analyses focused on TRB only. Public TRB sequences were searched against a database of over 3,600 sequences associated with responses to pathogens, tumor antigens, self-antigens and alloantigens.

Viable CD3+CD4+ or CD3+CD8+ cells that were CCR7+CD45RA+CD45RO-CD95-CD27+CD28+ were classified as naive T cells. Peripheral blood samples were provided by related bone marrow donors on the day of marrow donation. Peripheral blood and bone marrow mononuclear cells were isolated by Ficoll-Hypaque density centrifugation and were cryopreserved. Sorting of CD4+ and CD8+ T cells, including naive and memory subsets, was performed by FACS on a FACSAria II. General findings and caveats noted by the study authors: Across a few dozen patients, TRB clonality was highly associated with recipient CMV seropositivity and CMV reactivation, and diversity in PTCy patients was similar to diversity in CNI/methotrexate controls. The TRB repertoires of T cells infiltrating skin or GI tract showed only limited overlap with the TRB repertoires of T cells in blood. Donor-recipient similarity was low at 1-2 months but increased during the first year, and donor CD8+ memory clones often dominated later blood repertoires.

The chain was built from TRBV5-1 and TRBJ2-2, with TRBD1 identical over 12 junction bases. Sequenced input: naive CD4+ T cells sorted from PBMCs. This receptor was identified in a man aged 45 to 65 in good health, CMV-negative, and a related stem cell transplant donor. This receptor has the CDR3 CASSWGTGGGTGELFF. The DNA is TGCGCCAGCAGCTGGGGGACAGGGGGCGGAACCGGGGAGCTGTTTTTT.